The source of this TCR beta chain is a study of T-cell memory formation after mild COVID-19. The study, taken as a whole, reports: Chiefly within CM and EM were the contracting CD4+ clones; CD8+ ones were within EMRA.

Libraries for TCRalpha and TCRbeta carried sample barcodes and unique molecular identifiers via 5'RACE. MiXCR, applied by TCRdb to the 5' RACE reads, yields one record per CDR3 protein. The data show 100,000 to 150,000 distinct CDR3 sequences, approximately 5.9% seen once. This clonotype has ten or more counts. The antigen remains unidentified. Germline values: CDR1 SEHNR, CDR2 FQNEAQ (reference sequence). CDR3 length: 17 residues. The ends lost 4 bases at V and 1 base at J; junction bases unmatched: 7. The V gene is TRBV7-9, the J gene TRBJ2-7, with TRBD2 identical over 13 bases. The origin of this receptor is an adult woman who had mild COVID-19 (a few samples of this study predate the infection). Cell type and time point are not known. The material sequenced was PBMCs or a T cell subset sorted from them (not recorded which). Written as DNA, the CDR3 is TGTGCCAGCAGCTCTCTTGGACTAGCGGGGGCTTCCTACGAGCAGTACTTC. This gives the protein CASSSLGLAGASYEQYF.